The 25 T cell receptor beta chains given below trace back to one sample, sequenced in a study of blood T cell repertoires in COVID-19. The repertoire was sequenced with immunoSEQ multiplex PCR; TCRdb's copy has only in-frame clones and lacks some. The data show over 200,000 clones, around 84% seen once. Sequenced: peripheral blood. Every receptor here comes from an elderly man with acute or convalescent COVID-19.

J is TRBJ1-2 and V is TRBV10-1; TRBD1 agrees at 10 bases. Germline V gives CDR1 WNHNN, CDR2 SYGVQD (reference sequence). V gave up 6 bases and J gave up 4 bases; unmatched junction bases: 5. CDR3 length: 14 amino acids. CDR3 amino acids: CASSKTGGGYGYTF. CDR3 DNA: TGCGCCAGCAGCAAGACAGGGGGCGGCTATGGCTACACCTTC.

This clone was detected once. This chain links TRBV28 with TRBJ1-6, with 7 nucleotides matching TRBD1. Germline V gene lookup returns CDR1 MDHEN and CDR2 SYDVKM. After removal of 5 bases from V and 5 bases from J, the junction contained 6 bases not matched to a gene. The CDR3 sequence is 15 residues long. The CDR3 spells CASSGGQRNNSPLHF. The CDR3 DNA reads as TGTGCCAGCAGTGGGGGACAGAGAAATAATTCACCCCTCCACTTT.

This chain joins TRBV19 and TRBJ1-1, with D tentatively TRBD1 (5 bases). The CDR3 consists of 13 residues. Germline V gene data show CDR1 as LNHDA and CDR2 as SQIVND (reference sequence). The V end was cut by 7 bases, the J end by 6 bases, with 15 bases between. DNA of the CDR3: TGTGCCAGTATTCAGGTCGGGGGAGCTGAAGCTTTCTTT. Its protein product is CASIQVGGAEAFF.

The V call is TRBV3-1 (or the pseudogene TRBV3-2), the J call TRBJ1-1; 7 positions match TRBD1. Germline assignment: CDR1 LGHDT and CDR2 YNNKEL (reference sequence). This CDR3 is built from 17 residues. With 3 bases clipped from V and 10 bases from J, the junction kept 20 bases outside the gene matches. The CDR3 coding sequence is TGTGCCAGCAGCCACCGGTTTGACAGGGTGAGAGCGGTCGGAGCTTTCTTT. As protein: CASSHRFDRVRAVGAFF.

This sequence joins TRBV3-1 (or the pseudogene TRBV3-2) and TRBJ1-2, with 7 bases fitting TRBD1. The trim removed 3 bases at V and 1 base at J, leaving 11 bases unmatched. CDR1 and CDR2 (germline): LGHDT, YNNKEL (reference sequence). There are 17 residues in the CDR3. The CDR3 nucleotides read TGTGCCAGCAGCCACCAAACCGGGACAGTGTTTAACTATGGCTACACCTTC. Its translation is CASSHQTGTVFNYGYTF.

This chain joins TRBV27 and TRBJ1-2; 10 nucleotides line up with TRBD1. The germline V gene encodes CDR1 MNHEY and CDR2 SMNVEV (reference sequence). Trimming removed 5 bases from V and 1 base from J; junction bases left unmatched: 4. CDR3 length equals 15 residues. CDR3 coding DNA: TGTGCCAGCAGTAGTGGGACAGGGGTTAACTATGGCTACACCTTC. This translates into CASSSGTGVNYGYTF.

As to this clone: The same CDR3 can be traced to other DNA sequences in this sample. The rearrangement uses TRBV20-1 and TRBJ1-2, with TRBD1 as a possible D gene (5 bases). V was cut by 6 bases and J by 2 bases, with 7 bases left in between. The CDR3 runs to 11 residues. Germline loops: CDR1 DFQATT, CDR2 SNEGSKA (reference sequence). This CDR3 reads CSAPGNYGYTF. As DNA, the CDR3 is TGCAGTGCCCCAGGGAACTATGGCTACACCTTC.

The gene calls are TRBV4-1 and TRBJ1-1; a weak D match, TRBD1 (6 bases). Germline V lookup: CDR1 MGHRA, CDR2 YSYEKL. Deletions cut 2 bases from V and 0 bases from J, with 10 bases between. The CDR3 consists of 15 residues. The CDR3 coding sequence is TGCGCCAGCAGCCAAACCAGGGGTATGAACACTGAAGCTTTCTTT. It yields the protein CASSQTRGMNTEAFF.

This clone was detected only once. The chain couples TRBV11-3 to TRBJ2-1; D gene ambiguous. V lost 4 bases to trimming and J lost 6 bases, with 13 bases between them. The V gene's germline CDR1 is SGHNT and CDR2 YENEEA. The CDR3 has 14 residues. CDR3: CASSSLSYINEQFF. The CDR3 DNA sequence: TGTGCCAGCAGCTCATTGTCTTACATCAATGAGCAGTTCTTC.

The chain carries TRBV28 and TRBJ1-5, with D perhaps TRBD1 (6 bases). Deletions cut 2 bases from V and 1 base from J, with 9 bases between. Germline V lookup: CDR1 MDHEN, CDR2 SYDVKM. The CDR3 runs 15 residues. The CDR3 DNA reads as TGTGCCAGCAGTTTACCCAGGGGAAGCAATCAGCCCCAGCATTTT. Protein sequence: CASSLPRGSNQPQHF.

This chain joins TRBV3-1 (or the pseudogene TRBV3-2) and TRBJ2-3; weak D call: TRBD1 (5 bases). Germline assignment: CDR1 LGHDT and CDR2 YNNKEL (reference sequence). The CDR3 has 14 residues. Trimming removed 4 bases from V and 0 bases from J, with 8 bases in between. The CDR3 DNA reads TGTGCCAGCAGCCGACAGAGTAGCACAGATACGCAGTATTTT. It specifies CASSRQSSTDTQYF.

This clone was counted once. The chain is built from TRBV19 and TRBJ1-2, with 10 bases identical to TRBD1. V was clipped by 6 bases and J by 3 bases; unmatched bases: 10. This CDR3 is built from 16 residues. Germline V gene lookup returns CDR1 LNHDA and CDR2 SQIVND (reference sequence). DNA of the CDR3: TGTGCCAGTAGCCTCCCCGGGACAGGGGCTGACTATGGCTACACCTTC. Translating it yields CASSLPGTGADYGYTF.

The chain uses TRBV3-1 (or the pseudogene TRBV3-2) and TRBJ1-2; no firm D call. From germline, CDR1 is LGHDT and CDR2 YNNKEL (reference sequence). This CDR3 spans 15 amino acids. V lost 0 bases and J 2 bases, leaving 10 bases between the germline ends. CDR3 loop: CASSQDFRGNYGYTF. CDR3 DNA: TGTGCCAGCAGCCAAGATTTCCGAGGAAACTATGGCTACACCTTC.

This chain links TRBV5-1 with TRBJ2-5, with D maybe TRBD2 (5 bases). CDR1 and CDR2 from the germline V gene are SGHRS and YFSETQ. This CDR3 is built from 14 residues. V lost 0 bases and J lost 7, with 13 bases in between. CDR3 sequence: CASSLGTAGVTQYF. DNA of the CDR3: TGCGCCAGCAGCTTGGGGACTGCCGGGGTGACCCAGTACTTC.

The chain recombines TRBV7-9 with TRBJ2-3; no firm D call. The V end was cut by 4 bases, the J end by 5 bases, with 10 bases between. Germline CDR1 SEHNR, CDR2 FQNEAQ (reference sequence). The CDR3 covers 13 residues. The CDR3 here is CASSSGFLDTQYF. The CDR3 DNA reads TGTGCCAGCAGCTCCGGTTTCTTAGATACGCAGTATTTT.

J is TRBJ2-5 and V is TRBV15; the match to TRBD2 covers 9 bases. CDR3 length equals 18 residues. Germline values: CDR1 LNHNV, CDR2 YYDKDF (reference sequence). With 1 base clipped from V and 1 base from J, the junction kept 10 bases outside the gene matches. The CDR3 sequence is CATSRGLAGKSSQETQYF. As DNA, the CDR3 is TGTGCCACCAGCAGAGGGCTAGCGGGAAAATCATCCCAAGAGACCCAGTACTTC.

The chain combines TRBV18 with TRBJ2-3; no definite D call. Germline-derived CDR1 and CDR2 are KGHSH and LQKENI. This CDR3 has 13 residues. The V end lost 3 bases, the J end lost 3 bases, and 7 bases lay between the germline ends. This CDR3 reads CASSPPQTDTQYF. In DNA, the CDR3 is TGTGCCAGCTCACCTCCACAAACAGATACGCAGTATTTT.

V usage is TRBV4-2 and J usage is TRBJ1-3, with TRBD1 identical over 9 bases. CDR3 length equals 16 residues. V lost 4 bases, J lost 4 bases, and 8 bases stayed unmatched. CDR1 is LGHNA, CDR2 YNFKEQ, per germline. DNA for the CDR3: TGTGCCAGCAGCCGAGAGGGACAGGGTACAGGAAACACCATATATTTT. Its protein product is CASSREGQGTGNTIYF.

V gene TRBV7-2 combines with J gene TRBJ2-6; 8 bases are a match to TRBD1. Per germline, CDR1 SGHTA and CDR2 FQGNSA. After removal of 5 bases from V and 0 bases from J, the junction contained 6 bases not matched to a gene. The CDR3 is made up of 17 amino acids. CDR3 in amino acids: CASSRGQGISGANVLTF. In DNA, the CDR3 is TGTGCCAGCAGCCGTGGACAGGGCATCTCTGGGGCCAACGTCCTGACTTTC.

The V call is TRBV27, the J call TRBJ1-5, with 7 bases identical to TRBD1. The junction had 5 bases not matched to a gene; V was cut back by 6 bases and J by 0 bases. CDR3 length: 15 residues. Germline values: CDR1 MNHEY, CDR2 SMNVEV (reference sequence). The CDR3: CASSPGTASNQPQHF. In nucleotides, the CDR3 is TGTGCCAGCAGCCCTGGGACAGCTAGCAATCAGCCCCAGCATTTT.

The chain uses TRBV6-6 and TRBJ2-3, with D maybe TRBD1 (7 bases). V gave up 8 bases and J gave up 0 bases, with 15 bases separating them. This CDR3 comprises 15 residues. Germline-derived CDR1 and CDR2 are MNHNY and SVGAGI (reference sequence). The CDR3 loop reads CASGGGTVSTDTQYF. In DNA form, the CDR3 reads TGTGCCAGCGGTGGAGGGACAGTAAGCACAGATACGCAGTATTTT.

This clone was observed a few times. This chain connects TRBV24-1 to TRBJ1-1; no reliable D call. This CDR3 comprises 11 residues. CDR1 is KGHDR and CDR2 is SFDVKD in the germline V gene. Trimming removed 12 bases at V and 5 bases at J, with 12 bases between. The CDR3 protein is CAPRSRTEAFF. As DNA, the CDR3 is TGTGCCCCACGGTCGCGGACTGAAGCTTTCTTT.

This chain uses TRBV18 with TRBJ1-1; 7 nucleotides line up with TRBD1. This CDR3 is built from 12 residues. The junction had 2 bases not matched to a gene; V was cut back by 4 bases and J by 6 bases. Germline loops: CDR1 KGHSH, CDR2 LQKENI. In DNA, the CDR3 is TGTGCCAGCTCACTACAGGGGTCTGAAGCTTTCTTT. It specifies CASSLQGSEAFF. Based on the CDR3 plus reference TRBV18 and TRBJ1-1, the full variable domain is NAGVMQNPRHLVRRRGQEARLRCSPMKGHSHVYWYRQLPEEGLKFMVYLQKENIIDESGMPKERFSAEFPKEGPSILRIQQVVRGDSAAYFCASSLQGSEAFFGQGTRLTVV.

This clone was counted between two and nine times. The chain couples TRBV27 to TRBJ1-2, with 9 bases identical to TRBD1. Germline V gives CDR1 MNHEY, CDR2 SMNVEV (reference sequence). Trimming at V came to 5 bases and at J to 4 bases, leaving 14 bases not matched to a gene. This CDR3 contains 17 residues. CDR3 sequence reads: CASSASGTGTMSYGYTF. The CDR3 region has the DNA TGTGCCAGCAGTGCCTCCGGGACAGGGACTATGAGCTATGGCTACACCTTC.

The chain employs TRBV2 and TRBJ2-5; 11 bases are a match to TRBD2. The CDR3 consists of 19 residues. The V gene's germline CDR1 is SNHLY and CDR2 FYNNEI. J gave up 2 bases and V 2 bases, and 13 bases lay outside the gene matches. The CDR3 reads CASSENPIWTSGQQETQYF. DNA of the CDR3: TGTGCCAGCAGTGAAAATCCCATCTGGACTAGCGGGCAGCAAGAGACCCAGTACTTC.